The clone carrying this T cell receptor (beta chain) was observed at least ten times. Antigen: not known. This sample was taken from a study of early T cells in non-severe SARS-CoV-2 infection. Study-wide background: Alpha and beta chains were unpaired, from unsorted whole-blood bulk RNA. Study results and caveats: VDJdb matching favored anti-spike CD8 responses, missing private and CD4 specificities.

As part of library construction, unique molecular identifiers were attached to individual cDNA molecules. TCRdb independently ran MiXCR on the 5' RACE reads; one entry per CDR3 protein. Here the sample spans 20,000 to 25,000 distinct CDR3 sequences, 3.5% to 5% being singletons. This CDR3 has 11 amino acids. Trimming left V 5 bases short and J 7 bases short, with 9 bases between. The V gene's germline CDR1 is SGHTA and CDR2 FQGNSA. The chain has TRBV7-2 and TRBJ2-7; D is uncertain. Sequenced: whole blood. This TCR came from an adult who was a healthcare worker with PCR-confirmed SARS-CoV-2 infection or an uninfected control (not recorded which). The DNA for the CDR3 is TGTGCCAGCAGCCCTTCGCAAGAGCAGTACTTC. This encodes CASSPSQEQYF.